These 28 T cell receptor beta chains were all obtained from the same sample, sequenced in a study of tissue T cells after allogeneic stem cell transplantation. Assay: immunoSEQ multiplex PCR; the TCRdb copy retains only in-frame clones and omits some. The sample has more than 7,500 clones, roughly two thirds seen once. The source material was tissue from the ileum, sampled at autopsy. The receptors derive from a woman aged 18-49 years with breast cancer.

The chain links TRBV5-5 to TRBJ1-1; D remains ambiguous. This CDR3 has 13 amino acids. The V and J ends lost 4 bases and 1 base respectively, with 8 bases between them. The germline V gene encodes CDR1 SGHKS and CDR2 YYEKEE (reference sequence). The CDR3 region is CASSLKRNTEAFF. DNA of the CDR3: TGTGCCAGCAGCCTGAAGAGGAACACTGAAGCTTTCTTT.

In DNA form, the CDR3 reads TGTGCCAGTAGTGAGCGACAGGGGGCTACTGATGAAAAACTGTTTTTT. It yields the protein CASSERQGATDEKLFF. The V call is TRBV19, the J call TRBJ1-4; 10 bases agree with TRBD1. CDR1 and CDR2 from the germline V gene are LNHDA and SQIVND (reference sequence). The J segment lost 6 bases and the V segment lost 5 bases, leaving 9 bases of the junction unmatched. The CDR3 contains 16 residues.

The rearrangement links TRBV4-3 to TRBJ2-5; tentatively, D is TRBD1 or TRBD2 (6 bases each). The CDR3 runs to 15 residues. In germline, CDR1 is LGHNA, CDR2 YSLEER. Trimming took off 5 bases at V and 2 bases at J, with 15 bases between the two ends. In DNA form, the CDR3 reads TGCGCCAGCAGCTCAGGGGACTCGAAACAAGAGACCCAGTACTTC. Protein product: CASSSGDSKQETQYF.

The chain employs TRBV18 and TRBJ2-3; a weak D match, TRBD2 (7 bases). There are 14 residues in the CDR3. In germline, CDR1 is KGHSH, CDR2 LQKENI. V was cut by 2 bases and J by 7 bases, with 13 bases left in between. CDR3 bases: TGTGCCAGCTCACCAGGGGGGGGGCCGTATACGCAGTATTTT. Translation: CASSPGGGPYTQYF.

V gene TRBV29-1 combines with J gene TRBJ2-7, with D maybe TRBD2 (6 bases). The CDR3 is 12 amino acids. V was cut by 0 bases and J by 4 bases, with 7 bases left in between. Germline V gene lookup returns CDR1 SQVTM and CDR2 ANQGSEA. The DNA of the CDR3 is TGCAGCGTTGAAGAGGAGGGTTACGAGCAGTACTTC. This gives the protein CSVEEEGYEQYF.

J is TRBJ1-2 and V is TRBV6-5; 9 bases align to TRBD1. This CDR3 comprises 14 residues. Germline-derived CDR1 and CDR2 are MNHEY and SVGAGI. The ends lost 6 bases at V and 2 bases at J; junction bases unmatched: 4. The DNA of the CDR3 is TGTGCCAGCAGGCGGGGACAGGGAAACTATGGCTACACCTTC. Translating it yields CASRRGQGNYGYTF.

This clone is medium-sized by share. The CDR3 loop is CANCETGTERCGLNTIYF. The CDR3 DNA reads as TGTGCCAACTGTGAAACCGGGACAGAAAGGTGCGGTTTAAACACCATATATTTT. The chain has TRBV19 and TRBJ1-3, with 7 bases that match TRBD1. The CDR3 covers 18 residues. Germline V CDR1 and CDR2: LNHDA, SQIVND (reference sequence). V trimming: 10 bases; J trimming: 6 bases; junction bases outside the gene matches: 24.

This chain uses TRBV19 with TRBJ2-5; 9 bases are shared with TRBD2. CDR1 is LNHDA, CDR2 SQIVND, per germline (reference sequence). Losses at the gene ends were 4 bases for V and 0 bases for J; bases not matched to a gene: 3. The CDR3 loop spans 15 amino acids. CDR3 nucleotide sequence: TGTGCCAGTAGTAGGGCTAGCGGGAACCAAGAGACCCAGTACTTC. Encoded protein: CASSRASGNQETQYF.

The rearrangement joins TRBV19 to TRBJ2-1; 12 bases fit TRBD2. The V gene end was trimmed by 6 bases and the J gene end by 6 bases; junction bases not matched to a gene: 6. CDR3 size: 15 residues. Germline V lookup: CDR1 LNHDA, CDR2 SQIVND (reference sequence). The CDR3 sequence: CASSPTGLAGNEQFF. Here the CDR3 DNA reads TGTGCCAGTAGCCCGACGGGACTAGCGGGCAATGAGCAGTTCTTC.

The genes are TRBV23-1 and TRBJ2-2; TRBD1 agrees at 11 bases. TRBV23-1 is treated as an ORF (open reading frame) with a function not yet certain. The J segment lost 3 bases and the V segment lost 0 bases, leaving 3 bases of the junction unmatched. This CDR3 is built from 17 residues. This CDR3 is CASSQSGQGGDTGELFF. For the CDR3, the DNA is TGCGCCAGCAGTCAATCGGGACAGGGGGGGGACACCGGGGAGCTGTTTTTT.

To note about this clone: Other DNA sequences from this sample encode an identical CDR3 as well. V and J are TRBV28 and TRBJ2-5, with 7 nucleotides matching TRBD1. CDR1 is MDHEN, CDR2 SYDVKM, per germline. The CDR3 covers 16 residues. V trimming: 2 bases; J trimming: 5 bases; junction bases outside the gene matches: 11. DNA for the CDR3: TGTGCCAGCAGTTTACTAGGGGGCGAGGGGCGGGAGACCCAGTACTTC. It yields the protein CASSLLGGEGRETQYF.

CDR3 in DNA: TGTGCCAGCAGCTATCTCGCCGGCAGCTACAATGAGCAGTTCTTC. Translated: CASSYLAGSYNEQFF. The chain has TRBV7-3 and TRBJ2-1; no firm D call. The CDR3 sequence is 15 residues long. Deletions cut 4 bases from V and 3 bases from J, with 13 bases between. CDR1 and CDR2 from the germline V gene are SGHTA and FQGTGA. The full variable domain, in which reference TRBV7-3 and TRBJ2-1 provide the parts outside the CDR3, is GAGVSQTPSNKVTEKGKYVELRCDPISGHTALYWYRQSLGQGPEFLIYFQGTGAADDSGLPNDRFFAVRPEGSVSTLKIQRTERGDSAVYLCASSYLAGSYNEQFFGPGTRLTVL.

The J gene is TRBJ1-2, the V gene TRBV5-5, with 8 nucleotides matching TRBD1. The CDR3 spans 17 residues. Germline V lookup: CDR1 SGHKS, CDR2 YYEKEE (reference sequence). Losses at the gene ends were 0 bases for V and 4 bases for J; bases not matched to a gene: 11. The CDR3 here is CASSLADRALIGYGYTF. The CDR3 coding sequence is TGTGCCAGCAGCTTGGCGGACAGGGCACTAATAGGCTATGGCTACACCTTC. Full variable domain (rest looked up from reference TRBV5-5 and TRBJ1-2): DAGVTQSPTHLIKTRGQQVTLRCSPISGHKSVSWYQQVLGQGPQFIFQYYEKEERGRGNFPDRFSARQFPNYSSELNVNALLLGDSALYLCASSLADRALIGYGYTFGSGTRLTVV.

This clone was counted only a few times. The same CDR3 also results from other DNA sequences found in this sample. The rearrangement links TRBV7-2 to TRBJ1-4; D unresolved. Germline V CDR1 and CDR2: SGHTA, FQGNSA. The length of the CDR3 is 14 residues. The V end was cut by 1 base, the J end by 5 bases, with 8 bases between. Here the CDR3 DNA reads TGTGCCAGCAGCTTAGGGCGGCGGAATGAAAAACTGTTTTTT. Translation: CASSLGRRNEKLFF.

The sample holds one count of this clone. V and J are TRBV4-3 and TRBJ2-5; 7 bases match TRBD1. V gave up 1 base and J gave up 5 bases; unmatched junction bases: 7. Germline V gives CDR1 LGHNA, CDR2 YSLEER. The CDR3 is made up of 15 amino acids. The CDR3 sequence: CASSQGTGKQETQYF. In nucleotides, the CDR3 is TGCGCCAGCAGCCAAGGGACAGGCAAACAGGAGACCCAGTACTTC.

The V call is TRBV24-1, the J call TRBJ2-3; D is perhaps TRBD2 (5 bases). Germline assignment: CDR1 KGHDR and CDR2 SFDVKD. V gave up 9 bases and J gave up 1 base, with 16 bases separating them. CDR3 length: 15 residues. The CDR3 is CATLRGLSCTDTQYF. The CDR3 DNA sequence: TGTGCCACCCTTCGCGGACTCAGCTGCACAGATACGCAGTATTTT.

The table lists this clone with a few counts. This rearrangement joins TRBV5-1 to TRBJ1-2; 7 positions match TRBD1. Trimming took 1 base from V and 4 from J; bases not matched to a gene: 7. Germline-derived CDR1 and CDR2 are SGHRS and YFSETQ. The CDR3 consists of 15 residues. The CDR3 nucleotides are TGCGCCAGCAGCTTGAACAGGGGCACTAGCTATGGCTACACCTTC. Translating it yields CASSLNRGTSYGYTF.

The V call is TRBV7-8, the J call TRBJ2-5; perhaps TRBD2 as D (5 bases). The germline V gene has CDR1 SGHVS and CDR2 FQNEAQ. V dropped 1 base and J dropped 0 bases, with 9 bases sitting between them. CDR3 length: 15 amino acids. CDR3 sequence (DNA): TGTGCCAGCAGCTTAGGAACGGGGTACCAAGAGACCCAGTACTTC. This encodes CASSLGTGYQETQYF.

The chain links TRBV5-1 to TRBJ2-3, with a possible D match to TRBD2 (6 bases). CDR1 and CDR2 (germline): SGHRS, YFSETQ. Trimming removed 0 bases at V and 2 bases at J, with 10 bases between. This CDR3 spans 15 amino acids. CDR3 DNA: TGCGCCAGCAGCTTGGAAGTAGCGGACACAGATACGCAGTATTTT. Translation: CASSLEVADTDTQYF.

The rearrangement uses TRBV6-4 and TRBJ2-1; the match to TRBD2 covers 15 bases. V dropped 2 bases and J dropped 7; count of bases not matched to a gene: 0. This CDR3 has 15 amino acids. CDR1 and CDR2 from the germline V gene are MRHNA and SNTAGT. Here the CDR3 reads CASSDGTSGGNEQFF. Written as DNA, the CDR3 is TGTGCCAGCAGTGACGGGACTAGCGGGGGGAATGAGCAGTTCTTC.

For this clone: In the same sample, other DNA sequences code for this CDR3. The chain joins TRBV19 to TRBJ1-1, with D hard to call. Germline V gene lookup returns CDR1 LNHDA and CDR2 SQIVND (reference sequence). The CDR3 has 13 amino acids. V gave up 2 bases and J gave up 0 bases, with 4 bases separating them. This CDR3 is CASSISVNTEAFF. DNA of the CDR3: TGTGCCAGTAGTATATCCGTGAACACTGAAGCTTTCTTT.

CDR3 coding DNA: TGTGCCTGGAGTGTATCCAACACAGATACGCAGTATTTT. Translating it yields CAWSVSNTDTQYF. V gene TRBV30 combines with J gene TRBJ2-3; D gene uncertain. Germline CDR1 GTSNPN, CDR2 SVGIG (reference sequence). This CDR3 is built from 13 residues. Trimming removed 0 bases from V and 2 bases from J, with 6 bases in between.

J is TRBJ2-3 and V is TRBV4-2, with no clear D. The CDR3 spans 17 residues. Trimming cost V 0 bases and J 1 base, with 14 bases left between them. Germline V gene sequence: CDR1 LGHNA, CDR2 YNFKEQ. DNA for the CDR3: TGTGCCAGCAGCCAAGATCCCCAGTCGTCTGGCACAGATACGCAGTATTTT. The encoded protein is CASSQDPQSSGTDTQYF.

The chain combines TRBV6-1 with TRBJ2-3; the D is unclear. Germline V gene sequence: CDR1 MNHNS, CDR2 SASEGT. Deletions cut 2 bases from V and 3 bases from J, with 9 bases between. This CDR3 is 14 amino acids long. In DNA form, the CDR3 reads TGTGCCAGCAGTGAATGGATGACAACAGATACGCAGTATTTT. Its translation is CASSEWMTTDTQYF.

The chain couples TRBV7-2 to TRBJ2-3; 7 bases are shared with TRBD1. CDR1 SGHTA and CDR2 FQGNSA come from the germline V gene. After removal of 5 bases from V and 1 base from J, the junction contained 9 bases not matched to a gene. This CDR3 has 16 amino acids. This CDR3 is CASSVDRVEGTDTQYF. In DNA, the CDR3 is TGTGCCAGCAGCGTCGACAGGGTAGAGGGCACAGATACGCAGTATTTT.

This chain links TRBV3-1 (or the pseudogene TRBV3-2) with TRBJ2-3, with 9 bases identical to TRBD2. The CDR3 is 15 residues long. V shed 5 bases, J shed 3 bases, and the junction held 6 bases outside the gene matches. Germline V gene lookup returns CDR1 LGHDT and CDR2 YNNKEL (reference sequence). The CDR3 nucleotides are TGTGCCAGCAGCTTAGCGGGAGATGAAACAGATACGCAGTATTTT. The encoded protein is CASSLAGDETDTQYF.

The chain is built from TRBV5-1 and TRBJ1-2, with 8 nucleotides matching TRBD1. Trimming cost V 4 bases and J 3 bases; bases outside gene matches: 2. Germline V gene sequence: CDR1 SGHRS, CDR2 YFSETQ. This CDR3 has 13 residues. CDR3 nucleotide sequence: TGCGCCAGCAGCCCGGACAGGGACTATGGCTACACCTTC. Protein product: CASSPDRDYGYTF.

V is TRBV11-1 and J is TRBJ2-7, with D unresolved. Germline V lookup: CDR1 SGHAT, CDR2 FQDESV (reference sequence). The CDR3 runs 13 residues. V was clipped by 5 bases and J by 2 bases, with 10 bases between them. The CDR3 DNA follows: TGTGCCAGCAGCCAATACAGCGCCTACGAGCAGTACTTC. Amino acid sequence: CASSQYSAYEQYF.